This is a list of T cell receptor beta chains from one sample in a study of cytomegalovirus exposure and HLA in healthy donors. Sequencing used immunoSEQ multiplex PCR; TCRdb keeps in-frame clones, though not all of them. Here the sample spans some 220,000 clones, over 70% being singletons. The specimen was PBMCs. These receptor sequences come from a woman aged 60-75 years in good health and CMV-seropositive. Each CDR3 is given with its conserved first and last residue. The D gene is left open where the match is weak. Clone size is not always given. Where it is, it says once, few, many or a class for expanded clones.

. TRBJ2-7 TRBV21-1 . TGTGCCAGCAGCTCTCCCGACAGGTTGCAGGACGAGCAGTACTTC CASSSPDRLQDEQYF
once TRBJ1-2 TRBV4-3 . TGCGCCAGCAGCCAAGGGTCCAGGGGAAACTATGGCTACACCTTC CASSQGSRGNYGYTF
. TRBJ1-4 TRBV5-6 TRBD1 TGTGCCAGCAGCTTAGAGACAGGGGCTAATGAAAAACTGTTTTTT CASSLETGANEKLFF
. TRBJ2-3 TRBV7-2 . TGTGCCAGCAGCTTAAGACCCGCCACTAGCCCAGATACGCAGTATTTT CASSLRPATSPDTQYF
once TRBJ2-1 TRBV28 TRBD2 TGTGCCAGCACTAATTCTGGGACTAGCGGAGATGAGCAGTTCTTC CASTNSGTSGDEQFF
few TRBJ2-7 TRBV4-3 TRBD2 TGCGCCAGCAGCCAAGGGCTAGCGGGGATGGGGCACGAGCAGTACTTC CASSQGLAGMGHEQYF
. TRBJ2-7 TRBV15 . TGTGCCACCAGCAGAGATCATGGCAGTTACTACGAGCAGTACTTC CATSRDHGSYYEQYF
. TRBJ1-4 TRBV28 . TGTGCCAGCAGTCCCCCTCGGACAGCTTATAATGAAAAACTGTTTTTT CASSPPRTAYNEKLFF
once TRBJ2-7 TRBV5-5 . TGTGCCAGCAGCATCGACATCCACCCCTACGAGCAGTACTTC CASSIDIHPYEQYF
. TRBJ1-5 TRBV11-2 . TGTGCCAGCAGAGGTTTGAGGAACACGAGGGCCTTTAGCAATCAGCCCCAGCATTTT CASRGLRNTRAFSNQPQHF
. TRBJ1-1 TRBV13 . TGTGCCAGCAGCCTAGGACGCGGGGGCACTGAAGCTTTCTTT CASSLGRGGTEAFF
. TRBJ2-2 TRBV5-1 TRBD2 TGCGCCAGCAGCAACGGACTAGCGGGGGGCGCGAACACCGGGGAGCTGTTTTTT CASSNGLAGGANTGELFF
. TRBJ1-2 TRBV6-1 . TGTGCCAGCAGTGAAGGGAGGACAGTTAACTATGGCTACACCTTC CASSEGRTVNYGYTF
. TRBJ2-1 TRBV30 . TGTGCCTCCACCCGCCGACACCTATTTAACAATGAGCAGTTCTTC CASTRRHLFNNEQFF
once TRBJ2-5 TRBV30 TRBD2 TGTGCCTGGAGACTAGCGGCCCAAGAGACCCAGTACTTC CAWRLAAQETQYF
. TRBJ1-2 TRBV2 . TGTGCCAGCAGTGTCGGGGGAACCGTTAACTATGGCTACACCTTC CASSVGGTVNYGYTF
once TRBJ1-1 TRBV10-3 . TGTGCCATCAGCACAGGCGAGAACACTGAAGCTTTCTTT CAISTGENTEAFF
few TRBJ2-1 TRBV14 . TGTGCCAGCAGCCATCCGTGGACGAAGGGGAATGAGCAGTTCTTC CASSHPWTKGNEQFF
. TRBJ1-1 TRBV28 . TGTGCCAGCAGTTTCTCACAGGGGAACACTGAAGCTTTCTTT CASSFSQGNTEAFF
. TRBJ1-4 TRBV7-2 . TGTGCCAGCAGCCTACAGGGAGGGAATGAAAAACTGTTTTTT CASSLQGGNEKLFF
. TRBJ2-1 TRBV19 TRBD2 TGTGCCAGTAGTATAGCTAGCGGGAGGTTAATCGATGAGCAGTTCTTC CASSIASGRLIDEQFF
. TRBJ2-2 TRBV5-8 TRBD1 TGTGCCAGCAGCTTTAGACAGGGGGACACCGGGGAGCTGTTTTTT CASSFRQGDTGELFF
few TRBJ1-2 TRBV6-1 TRBD1 TGTGCCAGCAGGAAACCCGGACAGGTCTATGGCTACACCTTC CASRKPGQVYGYTF
. TRBJ1-2 TRBV2 . TGTGCCAGCAGTGTGGACCGGGGGGTCACCTTC CASSVDRGVTF
. TRBJ1-1 TRBV30 . TGTGCCTGGAGTGTACAGGTGAACACTGAAGCTTTCTTT CAWSVQVNTEAFF
. TRBJ2-7 TRBV10-3 . TGTGCCATCAGTGAGTCTCACGGGTCCTACGAGCAGTACTTC CAISESHGSYEQYF
once TRBJ1-1 TRBV19 . TGTGCCAGTAGTGATGGGGGGGCGAACACTGAAGCTTTCTTT CASSDGGANTEAFF
. TRBJ1-3 TRBV5-1 . TGCGCCAGCAGCTCGGGGGGGACTGGAAACACCATATATTTT CASSSGGTGNTIYF
. TRBJ2-1 TRBV6-1 TRBD2 TGTGCCAGCAGTGAAAGGGGGCTAACTAGCGGGAGGGGGGGCAATGAGCAGTTCTTC CASSERGLTSGRGGNEQFF
. TRBJ2-7 TRBV11-1 TRBD1 TGTGCCAGCAGCTGGGACAGGGGGGCCTACGAGCAGTACTTC CASSWDRGAYEQYF
. TRBJ2-5 TRBV9 . TGTGCCAGCAGCGTAGTTCGGCAGGGTGGGGAGACCCAGTACTTC CASSVVRQGGETQYF
. TRBJ2-3 TRBV5-1 . TGCGCCAGCAGCCGGACAGCGGAGGGCACAGATACGCAGTATTTT CASSRTAEGTDTQYF
. TRBJ1-5 TRBV19 . TGTGCCAGTAGTTTTCGGGGCAGGGGAAGCAATCAGCCCCAGCATTTT CASSFRGRGSNQPQHF
. TRBJ2-2 TRBV4-1 . TGCGCCAGCAGCCAAGATCGAGACTTTAACACCGGGGAGCTGTTTTTT CASSQDRDFNTGELFF
. TRBJ1-1 TRBV27 TRBD1 TGTGCCAGCAGCCCATGGGACAGGGACGACACTGAAGCTTTCTTT CASSPWDRDDTEAFF
few TRBJ1-1 TRBV28 TRBD1 TGTGCCAGCAGCTCGGGACAGGGGAACACTGAAGCTTTCTTT CASSSGQGNTEAFF
. TRBJ2-2 TRBV6-5 TRBD2 TGTGCCAGCGGAGGGACTACCACCACCGGGGAGCTGTTTTTT CASGGTTTTGELFF
. TRBJ2-7 TRBV5-6 . TGTGCCAGCAGCTTGACGGGGAAGGGCGAGCAGTACTTC CASSLTGKGEQYF
. TRBJ1-2 TRBV12-5 . TGTGCTAGTGGTTTGGTACGGGTTGGAGGGTGGTATGGCTACACCTTC CASGLVRVGGWYGYTF
. TRBJ2-7 TRBV4-1 TRBD1 TGCGCCAGCAGCCAAGCCCGGGACAGACCATACGAGCAGTACTTC CASSQARDRPYEQYF
. TRBJ2-7 TRBV29-1 . TGCAGCGTTTTGGACAGCAAACGGGAGCAGTACTTC CSVLDSKREQYF
few TRBJ1-6 TRBV27 . TGTGCCAGCAGTTCCCGCGGTTATAATTCACCCCTCCACTTT CASSSRGYNSPLHF
. TRBJ1-2 TRBV11-1 . TGTGCCAGCAGCTTAGGGGGACTGACCTATGGCTACACCTTC CASSLGGLTYGYTF
. TRBJ1-5 TRBV16 . TGTGCCAGCAGCCCCTCCACAGTAAACCAGCCCCAGCATTTT CASSPSTVNQPQHF
. TRBJ2-3 TRBV28 TRBD2 TGTGCCAGCAGTTATGAGCGGGGGATAAGCACAGATACGCAGTATTTT CASSYERGISTDTQYF